This T cell receptor (beta chain) is from a study of human T cells and chemical hapten exposure. Across the whole study: Read at 6 days, the patch tests placed 0.01% DPC on the upper back. Small discrepancies in pooled library volume mainly accounted for the varying TCR yields per sample.

TCRdb reprocessed the RACE reads via MiXCR and lists one record per CDR3 protein. The repertoire holds around 380,000 distinct CDR3 sequences, with 4.5% to 5.5% as singletons. The study, taken as a whole, reports: Because all patients had alopecia, their immune responses might differ from healthy ones. The study found that DPC sensitization did not change TCRs above 1 in 1000 frequency.

As for time point: pre-sensitization, week 0. Treatment specified: therapeutic diphenylcyclopropenone sensitization with weekly scalp DPC. This clonotype was detected a few times. The antigen remains undetermined. Between the trimmed V and J ends, which lost 2 bases and 8 bases, there was a span of 7 bases. The germline V gene encodes CDR1 MDHEN and CDR2 SYDVKM. This CDR3 spans 12 amino acids. This sequence was found in a woman under 30 with alopecia areata. Some clones in this sample may be carry-over from other donors' samples. The chain employs TRBV28 and TRBJ2-1; TRBD2 might be the D (5 bases). The sequenced sample was whole blood, obtained in connection with sensitization to the hapten diphenylcyclopropenone (DPC). In DNA form, the CDR3 reads TGTGCCAGCAGTTTAGGGCGGGATGAGCAGTTCTTC. This translates into CASSLGRDEQFF.